These T cell receptor beta chains were read from a single sample in a study of cytomegalovirus exposure and HLA in healthy donors. TCRdb's copy holds only in-frame clones and misses some; the assay was immunoSEQ multiplex PCR. The sample consists of 110,000 or so clones, roughly 80% of them appearing once. Sequencing was carried out using PBMCs. These receptor sequences come from a middle-aged woman in good health and CMV-seropositive. Both conserved end residues are part of each CDR3. Fields, in order: clone size, J gene, D gene, V gene, CDR3 protein, CDR3 DNA. A D gene is named only where the DNA matches it firmly. Some rows have no size entry. The others give once, few or many, or a class for an expanded clone.

size: once; J: TRBJ2-1; D: TRBD1; V: TRBV11-1; CDR3: CASSPLEYRGLYNEQFF; DNA: TGTGCCAGCAGCCCCCTCGAGTACAGGGGGCTCTACAATGAGCAGTTCTTC
size: once; J: TRBJ2-5; D: TRBD2; V: TRBV19; CDR3: CASTGRAQETQYF; DNA: TGTGCCAGTACTGGGAGGGCCCAAGAGACCCAGTACTTC
size: once; J: TRBJ2-7; D: .; V: TRBV4-1; CDR3: CASSQRRGPYEQYF; DNA: TGCGCCAGCAGCCAAAGAAGGGGTCCCTACGAGCAGTACTTC
size: once; J: TRBJ2-5; D: .; V: TRBV27; CDR3: CASSFLGGSGETQYF; DNA: TGTGCCAGCAGCTTCCTTGGGGGTAGCGGAGAGACCCAGTACTTC
size: .; J: TRBJ2-1; D: .; V: TRBV27; CDR3: CASSLGSVHEQFF; DNA: TGTGCCAGCAGTTTAGGGAGCGTCCATGAGCAGTTCTTC
size: .; J: TRBJ1-4; D: .; V: TRBV6-1; CDR3: CASSLGPGNNEKLFF; DNA: TGTGCCAGCAGCCTCGGTCCAGGCAATAATGAAAAACTGTTTTTT
size: .; J: TRBJ2-7; D: TRBD2; V: TRBV9; CDR3: CASSVEPAGGPYEQYF; DNA: TGTGCCAGCAGCGTAGAACCAGCGGGGGGCCCATACGAGCAGTACTTC
size: .; J: TRBJ2-3; D: TRBD1; V: TRBV7-6; CDR3: CASSLVGRGRMDTQYF; DNA: TGTGCCAGCAGCTTAGTTGGCAGGGGGCGGATGGATACGCAGTATTTT
size: .; J: TRBJ1-4; D: TRBD1; V: TRBV5-1; CDR3: CASSLKGALTNEKLFF; DNA: TGCGCCAGCAGCTTAAAGGGGGCTCTAACTAATGAAAAACTGTTTTTT
size: .; J: TRBJ1-1; D: .; V: TRBV6-5; CDR3: CASSYWGATEAFF; DNA: TGTGCCAGCAGTTATTGGGGAGCCACTGAAGCTTTCTTT
size: .; J: TRBJ2-2; D: .; V: TRBV28; CDR3: CASRTVNTGELFF; DNA: TGTGCCAGCCGAACGGTGAACACCGGGGAGCTGTTTTTT
size: .; J: TRBJ2-5; D: .; V: TRBV27; CDR3: CASSLYQGSGETQYF; DNA: TGTGCCAGCAGTTTATATCAGGGGTCCGGGGAGACCCAGTACTTC
size: once; J: TRBJ2-7; D: TRBD1; V: TRBV4-1; CDR3: CASSHYRGEQYF; DNA: TGCGCCAGCAGCCATTACAGGGGCGAGCAGTACTTC
size: once; J: TRBJ2-7; D: TRBD2; V: TRBV7-2; CDR3: CASSSLGLAQSYEQYF; DNA: TGTGCCAGCAGCTCCCTGGGACTAGCGCAGTCCTACGAGCAGTACTTC
size: .; J: TRBJ1-1; D: TRBD1; V: TRBV2; CDR3: CASSPLTGGLQNTEAFF; DNA: TGTGCCAGCAGTCCTTTGACAGGGGGTCTGCAAAACACTGAAGCTTTCTTT
size: .; J: TRBJ2-5; D: .; V: TRBV18; CDR3: CASSPRSQETQYF; DNA: TGTGCCAGCTCACCACGCAGCCAAGAGACCCAGTACTTC
size: .; J: TRBJ2-1; D: TRBD2; V: TRBV4-1; CDR3: CASSHDSGRASYNEQFF; DNA: TGCGCCAGCAGCCATGATAGCGGGAGGGCCTCCTACAATGAGCAGTTCTTC
size: .; J: TRBJ1-2; D: .; V: TRBV4-3; CDR3: CASSHGASEDYGYTF; DNA: TGCGCCAGCAGCCATGGGGCCTCAGAGGACTATGGCTACACCTTC
size: .; J: TRBJ2-1; D: TRBD1; V: TRBV7-3; CDR3: CASSLTSRRTGDYNEQFF; DNA: TGTGCCAGCAGCTTAACGTCTCGTAGGACAGGGGACTACAATGAGCAGTTCTTC
size: .; J: TRBJ2-2; D: .; V: TRBV4-2; CDR3: CASSQDGRLLTGELFF; DNA: TGTGCCAGCAGCCAAGACGGCAGGCTACTCACCGGGGAGCTGTTTTTT
size: once; J: TRBJ2-7; D: .; V: TRBV2; CDR3: CATRQEIISYEQYF; DNA: TGTGCCACCCGACAGGAGATAATCTCCTACGAGCAGTACTTC
size: few; J: TRBJ1-5; D: .; V: TRBV9; CDR3: CASSVSPNQPQHF; DNA: TGTGCCAGCAGCGTGAGTCCGAATCAGCCCCAGCATTTT
size: .; J: TRBJ2-7; D: TRBD2; V: TRBV27; CDR3: CASSSVAGGTYEQYF; DNA: TGTGCCAGCAGCAGCGTAGCGGGAGGGACATACGAGCAGTACTTC
size: .; J: TRBJ1-4; D: .; V: TRBV4-3; CDR3: CASSPQGPATNEKLFF; DNA: TGCGCCAGCAGCCCCCAGGGGCCTGCAACTAATGAAAAACTGTTTTTT
size: .; J: TRBJ2-5; D: TRBD1; V: TRBV28; CDR3: CASSSFGTAQETQYF; DNA: TGTGCCAGCAGTTCCTTCGGGACAGCACAAGAGACCCAGTACTTC
size: .; J: TRBJ2-1; D: .; V: TRBV6-1; CDR3: CASSEASRGGEQFF; DNA: TGTGCCAGCAGTGAAGCGTCCAGGGGCGGGGAGCAGTTCTTC
size: .; J: TRBJ1-3; D: .; V: TRBV7-2; CDR3: CASSSGAHSGNTIYF; DNA: TGTGCCAGCAGCTCAGGGGCCCACTCTGGAAACACCATATATTTT
size: once; J: TRBJ1-2; D: .; V: TRBV7-8; CDR3: CASSHRANYGYTF; DNA: TGTGCCAGCAGCCACAGGGCTAACTATGGCTACACCTTC
size: .; J: TRBJ2-7; D: .; V: TRBV18; CDR3: CASSPHPPGGYEQYF; DNA: TGTGCCAGCTCACCACACCCGCCAGGGGGGTACGAGCAGTACTTC
size: .; J: TRBJ2-5; D: .; V: TRBV5-1; CDR3: CASSLQGQETQYF; DNA: TGCGCCAGCAGCTTGCAGGGACAAGAGACCCAGTACTTC
size: .; J: TRBJ2-3; D: TRBD2; V: TRBV5-1; CDR3: CASSSELAGTGKDTQYF; DNA: TGCGCCAGCAGCTCCGAACTAGCGGGAACGGGCAAAGATACGCAGTATTTT
size: .; J: TRBJ1-4; D: TRBD1; V: TRBV2; CDR3: CASSRTGIGEKLFF; DNA: TGTGCCAGCAGCCGGACAGGGATTGGTGAAAAACTGTTTTTT
size: few; J: TRBJ1-3; D: .; V: TRBV4-1; CDR3: CASSLTGNEGGNTIYF; DNA: TGCGCCAGCAGTCTCACAGGGAATGAGGGTGGAAACACCATATATTTT
size: .; J: TRBJ2-7; D: .; V: TRBV4-2; CDR3: CASSQDQVSYEQYF; DNA: TGTGCCAGCAGCCAAGATCAGGTCTCCTACGAGCAGTACTTC
size: .; J: TRBJ1-4; D: TRBD1; V: TRBV4-2; CDR3: CASSQGQGSEGKLFF; DNA: TGTGCCAGCAGCCAAGGACAGGGAAGCGAAGGAAAACTGTTTTTT
size: .; J: TRBJ2-5; D: TRBD2; V: TRBV11-2; CDR3: CASSLDVGAGGRKETQYF; DNA: TGTGCCAGCAGCTTAGATGTTGGCGCGGGGGGGCGGAAAGAGACCCAGTACTTC
size: few; J: TRBJ2-1; D: .; V: TRBV9; CDR3: CASSVSSLFSYNEQFF; DNA: TGTGCCAGCAGCGTGTCGAGTCTATTCTCCTACAATGAGCAGTTCTTC
size: .; J: TRBJ1-4; D: TRBD1; V: TRBV25-1; CDR3: CASRGTQGSEKLFF; DNA: TGTGCCAGCAGGGGTACACAGGGGTCTGAAAAACTGTTTTTT
size: .; J: TRBJ2-5; D: .; V: TRBV29-1; CDR3: CSVEGQGGGQETQYF; DNA: TGCAGCGTTGAAGGGCAGGGAGGTGGGCAAGAGACCCAGTACTTC
size: .; J: TRBJ1-3; D: .; V: TRBV5-5; CDR3: CASSHGQSSGNTIYF; DNA: TGTGCCAGCAGCCATGGACAGAGCTCTGGAAACACCATATATTTT
size: .; J: TRBJ1-1; D: .; V: TRBV19; CDR3: CASSISASGQSEAFF; DNA: TGTGCCAGTAGTATATCTGCCAGTGGGCAGTCTGAAGCTTTCTTT
size: .; J: TRBJ2-3; D: .; V: TRBV7-9; CDR3: CASSSGLAILSTDTQYF; DNA: TGTGCCAGCAGCTCCGGATTAGCGATCCTCAGCACAGATACGCAGTATTTT
size: .; J: TRBJ2-3; D: TRBD1; V: TRBV4-1; CDR3: CASSPHRGEGTDTQYF; DNA: TGCGCCAGCAGCCCCCACAGGGGAGAGGGCACAGATACGCAGTATTTT
size: .; J: TRBJ2-7; D: .; V: TRBV7-6; CDR3: CASSLSTPQGFYEQYF; DNA: TGTGCCAGCAGCTTATCCACCCCCCAGGGGTTCTACGAGCAGTACTTC
size: .; J: TRBJ1-2; D: .; V: TRBV5-1; CDR3: CASRLNPGDNYGYTF; DNA: TGCGCCAGCAGACTAAACCCAGGGGATAACTATGGCTACACCTTC
size: .; J: TRBJ1-2; D: TRBD1; V: TRBV29-1; CDR3: CSVVLGQGYGYTF; DNA: TGCAGCGTTGTATTGGGACAGGGCTATGGCTACACCTTC
size: .; J: TRBJ1-1; D: TRBD1; V: TRBV5-4; CDR3: CASSSTGQGEITEAFF; DNA: TGTGCCAGCAGCTCGACCGGACAGGGTGAAATCACTGAAGCTTTCTTT
size: .; J: TRBJ2-7; D: TRBD1; V: TRBV7-9; CDR3: CASSFPTGTGNYEQYF; DNA: TGTGCCAGCAGCTTCCCGACCGGGACAGGGAACTACGAGCAGTACTTC
size: .; J: TRBJ2-3; D: .; V: TRBV5-1; CDR3: CASSLPTGDLFTDTQYF; DNA: TGCGCCAGCAGCCTTCCAACGGGGGACCTCTTCACAGATACGCAGTATTTT
size: once; J: TRBJ2-5; D: TRBD2; V: TRBV5-1; CDR3: CASSRGLAGESNQETQYF; DNA: TGCGCCAGCAGCAGGGGACTAGCGGGAGAAAGTAACCAAGAGACCCAGTACTTC
size: .; J: TRBJ2-3; D: TRBD2; V: TRBV7-9; CDR3: CASSLILLAGADTQYF; DNA: TGTGCCAGCAGCTTAATTCTCCTAGCGGGGGCAGATACGCAGTATTTT
size: once; J: TRBJ2-7; D: TRBD2; V: TRBV5-1; CDR3: CASTDSTRTSTTGEQYF; DNA: TGCGCCAGCACCGATAGCACGCGGACTAGCACGACGGGCGAGCAGTACTTC
size: .; J: TRBJ2-3; D: .; V: TRBV10-3; CDR3: CAISTGYSDTQYF; DNA: TGTGCCATCAGCACAGGGTACTCAGATACGCAGTATTTT